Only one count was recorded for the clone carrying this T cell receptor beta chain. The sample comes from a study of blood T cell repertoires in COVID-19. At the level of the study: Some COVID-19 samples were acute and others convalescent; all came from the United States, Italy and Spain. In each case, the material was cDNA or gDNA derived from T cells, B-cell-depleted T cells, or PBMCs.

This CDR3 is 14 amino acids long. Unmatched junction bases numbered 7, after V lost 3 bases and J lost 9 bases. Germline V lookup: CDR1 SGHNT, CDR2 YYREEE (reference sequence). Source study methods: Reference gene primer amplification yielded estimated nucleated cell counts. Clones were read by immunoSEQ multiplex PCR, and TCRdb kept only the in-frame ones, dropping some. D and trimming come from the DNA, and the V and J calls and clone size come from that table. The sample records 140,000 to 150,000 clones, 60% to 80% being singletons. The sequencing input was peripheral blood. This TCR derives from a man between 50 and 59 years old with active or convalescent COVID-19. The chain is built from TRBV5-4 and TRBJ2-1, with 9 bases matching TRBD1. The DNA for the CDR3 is TGTGCCAGCAGCTCACCGGGACAGGGAGGTGAGCAGTTCTTC. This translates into CASSSPGQGGEQFF. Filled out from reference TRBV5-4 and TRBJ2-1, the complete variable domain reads ETGVTQSPTHLIKTRGQQVTLRCSSQSGHNTVSWYQQALGQGPQFIFQYYREEENGRGNFPPRFSGLQFPNYSSELNVNALELDDSALYLCASSSPGQGGEQFFGPGTRLTVL.